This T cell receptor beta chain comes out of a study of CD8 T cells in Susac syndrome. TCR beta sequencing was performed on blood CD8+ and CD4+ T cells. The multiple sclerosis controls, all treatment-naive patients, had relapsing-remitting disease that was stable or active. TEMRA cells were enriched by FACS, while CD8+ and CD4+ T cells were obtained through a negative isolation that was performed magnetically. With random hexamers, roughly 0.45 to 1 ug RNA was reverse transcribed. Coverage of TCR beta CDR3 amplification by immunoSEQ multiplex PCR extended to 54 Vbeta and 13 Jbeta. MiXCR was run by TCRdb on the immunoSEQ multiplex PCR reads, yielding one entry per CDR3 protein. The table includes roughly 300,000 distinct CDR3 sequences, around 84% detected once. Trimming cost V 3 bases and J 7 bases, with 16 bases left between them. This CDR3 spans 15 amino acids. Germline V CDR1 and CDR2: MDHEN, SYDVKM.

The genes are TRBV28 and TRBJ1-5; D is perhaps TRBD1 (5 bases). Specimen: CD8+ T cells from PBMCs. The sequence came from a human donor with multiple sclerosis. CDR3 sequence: CASSFGGTGRQPQHF. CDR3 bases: TGTGCCAGCAGTTTTGGAGGGACGGGGCGCCAGCCCCAGCATTTT.